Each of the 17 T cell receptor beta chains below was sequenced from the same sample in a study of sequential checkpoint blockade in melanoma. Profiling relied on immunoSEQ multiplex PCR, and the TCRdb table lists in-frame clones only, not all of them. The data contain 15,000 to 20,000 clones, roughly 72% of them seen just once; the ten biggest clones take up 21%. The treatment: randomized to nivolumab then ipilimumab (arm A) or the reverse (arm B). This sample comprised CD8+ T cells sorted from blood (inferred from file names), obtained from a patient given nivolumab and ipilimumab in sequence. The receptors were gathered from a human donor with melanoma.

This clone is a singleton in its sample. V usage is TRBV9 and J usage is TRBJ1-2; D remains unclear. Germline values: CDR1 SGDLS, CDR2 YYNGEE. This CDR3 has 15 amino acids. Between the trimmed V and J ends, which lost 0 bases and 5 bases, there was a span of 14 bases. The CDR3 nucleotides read TGTGCCAGCAGCGTAGCTCGGACTCCAAGTTATGGCTACACCTTC. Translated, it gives CASSVARTPSYGYTF.

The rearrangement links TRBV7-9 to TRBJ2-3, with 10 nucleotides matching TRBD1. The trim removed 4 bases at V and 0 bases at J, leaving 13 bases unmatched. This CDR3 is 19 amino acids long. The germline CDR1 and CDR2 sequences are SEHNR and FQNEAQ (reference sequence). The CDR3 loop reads CASSSRALDRGYSTDTQYF. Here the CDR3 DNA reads TGTGCCAGCAGCTCCAGAGCCCTGGACAGGGGGTATAGCACAGATACGCAGTATTTT.

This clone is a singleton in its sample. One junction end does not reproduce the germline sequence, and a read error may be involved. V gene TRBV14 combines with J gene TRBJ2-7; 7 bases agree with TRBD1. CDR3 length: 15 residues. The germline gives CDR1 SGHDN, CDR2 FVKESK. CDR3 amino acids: CASSEDRAIFYEQYF. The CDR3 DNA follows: TGTGCCAGCAGCGAAGACAGGGCTATTTTCTACGAGCAGTACTTC.

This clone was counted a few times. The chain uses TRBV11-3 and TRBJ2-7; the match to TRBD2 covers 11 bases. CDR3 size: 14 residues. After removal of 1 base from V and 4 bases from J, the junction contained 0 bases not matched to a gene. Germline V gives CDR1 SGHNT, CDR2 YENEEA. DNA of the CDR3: TGTGCCAGCAGCTTAGTAGCGGGAGGGTACGAGCAGTACTTC. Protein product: CASSLVAGGYEQYF.

For the CDR3, the DNA is TGTGCCAGCAGCCAACTTTTTAATGAAAAACTGTTTTTT. Encoded protein: CASSQLFNEKLFF. The chain employs TRBV4-2 and TRBJ1-4; D gene ambiguous. This CDR3 region has 13 residues. CDR1 is LGHNA, CDR2 YNFKEQ, per germline. Trimming took off 2 bases at V and 4 bases at J, with 5 bases between the two ends.

The CDR3 spells CASSQDPGGYGYTF. CDR3 in DNA: TGCGCCAGCAGCCAAGATCCCGGGGGCTATGGCTACACCTTC. V is TRBV4-1 and J is TRBJ1-2; TRBD1 might be the D (5 bases). Germline CDR1 is MGHRA and CDR2 is YSYEKL. This CDR3 contains 14 residues. Trimming stripped 0 bases from V and 4 bases from J, with 9 bases between.

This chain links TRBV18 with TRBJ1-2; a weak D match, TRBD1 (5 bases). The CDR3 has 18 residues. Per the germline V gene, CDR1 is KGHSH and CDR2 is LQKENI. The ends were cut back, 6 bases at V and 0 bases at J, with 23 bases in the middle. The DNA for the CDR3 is TGTGCCAGCTCCACTTCGGGGGTTCCCATACCCTCTAACTATGGCTACACCTTC. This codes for CASSTSGVPIPSNYGYTF.

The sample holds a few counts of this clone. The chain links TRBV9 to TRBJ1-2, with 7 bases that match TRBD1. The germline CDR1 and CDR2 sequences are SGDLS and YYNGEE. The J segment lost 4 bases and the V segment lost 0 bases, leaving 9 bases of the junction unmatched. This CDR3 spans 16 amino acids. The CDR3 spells CASSVGTGAWGYGYTF. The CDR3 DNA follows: TGTGCCAGCAGCGTAGGAACAGGGGCTTGGGGCTATGGCTACACCTTC.

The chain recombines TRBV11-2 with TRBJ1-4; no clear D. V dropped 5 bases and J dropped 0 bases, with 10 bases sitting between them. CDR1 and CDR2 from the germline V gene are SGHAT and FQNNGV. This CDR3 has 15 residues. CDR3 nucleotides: TGTGCCAGCAGCCGTACGGGTTCAACTAATGAAAAACTGTTTTTT. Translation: CASSRTGSTNEKLFF.

The CDR3, as DNA: TGTGCCAGCAGTTTTTCAGGGGATAGTGGTAATGAAAAACTGTTTTTT. Its translation is CASSFSGDSGNEKLFF. The chain has TRBV2 and TRBJ1-4; the D gene is possibly TRBD1 (6 bases). The CDR3 has 16 amino acids. Trimming pared 5 bases from V and 4 bases from J, leaving 17 bases between. Germline V gene data show CDR1 as SNHLY and CDR2 as FYNNEI.

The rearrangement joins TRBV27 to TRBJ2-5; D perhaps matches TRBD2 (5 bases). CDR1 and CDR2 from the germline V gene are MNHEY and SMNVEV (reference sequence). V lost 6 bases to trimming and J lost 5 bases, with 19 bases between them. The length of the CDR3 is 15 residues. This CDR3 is CASRFRLWTQETQYF. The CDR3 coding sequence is TGTGCCAGCAGATTCAGACTATGGACCCAGGAGACCCAGTACTTC.

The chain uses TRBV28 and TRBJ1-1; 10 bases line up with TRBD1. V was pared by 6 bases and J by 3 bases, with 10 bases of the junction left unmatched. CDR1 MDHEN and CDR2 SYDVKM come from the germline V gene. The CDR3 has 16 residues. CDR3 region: CASSSDRGAWDTEAFF. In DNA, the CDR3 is TGTGCCAGCAGCTCGGACAGGGGGGCATGGGACACTGAAGCTTTCTTT.

DNA of the CDR3: TGCGCCAGCAGCGGGGACAGGGACTACGAGCAGTACTTC. Its translation: CASSGDRDYEQYF. This sequence joins TRBV4-1 and TRBJ2-7; 9 nucleotides match TRBD1. V dropped 5 bases and J dropped 3; count of bases not matched to a gene: 2. There are 13 residues in the CDR3. CDR1 and CDR2 from the germline V gene are MGHRA and YSYEKL.

The CDR3 sequence: CASKFEREGNQPQHF. DNA for the CDR3: TGTGCCAGCAAGTTTGAAAGGGAGGGCAATCAGCCCCAGCATTTT. The chain recombines TRBV27 with TRBJ1-5; the D is unclear. V was trimmed by 7 bases and J by 2 bases, leaving 15 bases between them. Germline V CDR1 and CDR2: MNHEY, SMNVEV (reference sequence). The CDR3 is 15 amino acids.

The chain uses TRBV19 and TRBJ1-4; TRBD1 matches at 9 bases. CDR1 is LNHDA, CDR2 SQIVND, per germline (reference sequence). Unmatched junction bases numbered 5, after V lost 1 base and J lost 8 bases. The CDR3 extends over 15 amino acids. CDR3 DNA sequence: TGTGCCAGTAGTATAGGGGGGACAGGGAGAGAAAAACTGTTTTTT. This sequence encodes CASSIGGTGREKLFF.

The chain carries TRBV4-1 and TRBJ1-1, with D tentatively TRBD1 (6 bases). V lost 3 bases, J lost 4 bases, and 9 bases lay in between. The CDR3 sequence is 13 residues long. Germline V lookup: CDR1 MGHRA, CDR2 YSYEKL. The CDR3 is CASSQNRVTEAFF. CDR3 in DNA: TGCGCCAGCAGCCAGAACAGGGTCACTGAAGCTTTCTTT.

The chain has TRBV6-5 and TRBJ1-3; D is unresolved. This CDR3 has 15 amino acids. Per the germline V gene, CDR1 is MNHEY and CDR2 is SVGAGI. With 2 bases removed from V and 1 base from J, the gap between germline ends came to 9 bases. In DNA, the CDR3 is TGTGCCAGCAGTTACGGGCGGGGTTCTGGAAACACCATATATTTT. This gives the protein CASSYGRGSGNTIYF.